This T cell receptor beta chain was recovered during a study of identifying expanded T cells in peripheral blood. Study conclusions and caveats: Across healthy donors, higher total template counts meant significantly greater roughly 2-week count variance.

Collection occurred without any documented infections or immune events in donors. Data came from immunoSEQ multiplex PCR; TCRdb stores just in-frame clones and leaves some out. The sample lists approximately 81,000 clones; 84% were seen once. Concerning this clone itself: Antigen specificity is unknown.

Material for sequencing was blood. The clonotype was recovered from a person aged 18 to 70 in good health.

This CDR3 reads CASSLAGTAYEQYF. Written as DNA, the CDR3 is TGTGCCAGCAGCTTGGCCGGGACCGCGTACGAGCAGTACTTC. The chain employs TRBV5-6 and TRBJ2-7; either TRBD1 or TRBD2 may supply D (5 bases each). There are 14 residues in the CDR3. CDR1 and CDR2 from the germline V gene are SGHDT and YYEEEE. V dropped 0 bases and J dropped 4 bases, with 11 bases sitting between them.